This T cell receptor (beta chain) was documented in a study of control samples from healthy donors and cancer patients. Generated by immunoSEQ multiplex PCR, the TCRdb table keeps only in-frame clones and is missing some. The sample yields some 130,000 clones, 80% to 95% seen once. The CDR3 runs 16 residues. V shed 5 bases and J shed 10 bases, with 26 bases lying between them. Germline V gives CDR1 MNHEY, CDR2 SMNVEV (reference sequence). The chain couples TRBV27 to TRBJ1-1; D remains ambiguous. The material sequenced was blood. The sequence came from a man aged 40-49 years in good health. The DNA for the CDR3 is TGTGCCAGCAGTGCCCTAAGTCTTAATAGGCTGGCGGGAGCTTTCTTT. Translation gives CASSALSLNRLAGAFF.